A single sample gave rise to the 23 T cell receptor beta chains below, sequenced in a study of cytomegalovirus exposure and HLA in healthy donors. In the PCR, 60 Vbeta and 13 Jbeta primers were used. Only in-frame clones appear in the TCRdb table, and some are missing; sequencing was by immunoSEQ multiplex PCR. Here the sample spans 120,000 or so clones, about three quarters being singletons. Sequenced sample: PBMCs. All receptors derive from a woman aged 35 to 49 in good health and CMV-seronegative.

This chain uses TRBV11-3 with TRBJ2-1; 9 nucleotides align to TRBD1. The CDR3 sequence is 15 residues long. V gave up 5 bases and J gave up 5 bases; unmatched junction bases: 7. The germline CDR1 and CDR2 sequences are SGHNT and YENEEA. CDR3 bases: TGTGCCAGCAGCAGCCGGGACAGGGCCGACAATGAGCAGTTCTTC. Translated: CASSSRDRADNEQFF.

The chain carries TRBV18 and TRBJ1-2; D gene ambiguous. V gave up 2 bases and J gave up 0 bases, with 10 bases separating them. The CDR3 has 15 residues. CDR1 and CDR2 (germline): KGHSH, LQKENI. In nucleotides, the CDR3 is TGTGCCAGCTCACCAGGGCAGATAACTAACTATGGCTACACCTTC. Translated, it gives CASSPGQITNYGYTF.

To note about this clone: The same CDR3 arises from other DNA sequences in this sample as well. This chain joins TRBV6-5 and TRBJ1-4; TRBD1 aligns across 7 bases. CDR1 and CDR2 (germline): MNHEY, SVGAGI. This CDR3 contains 15 residues. V lost 0 bases to trimming and J lost 7 bases; unmatched junction nucleotides: 5. The CDR3 loop reads CASSYSNRGGEKLFF. The CDR3 nucleotides read TGTGCCAGCAGTTACTCGAACAGGGGCGGTGAAAAACTGTTTTTT.

This chain connects TRBV2 to TRBJ1-2, with a weak D call TRBD1 (6 bases). V was trimmed by 2 bases and J by 8 bases, leaving 15 bases between them. Germline CDR1 reads SNHLY; CDR2 reads FYNNEI. This CDR3 region has 14 residues. CDR3: CASSESGYREGYTF. As DNA, the CDR3 is TGTGCCAGCAGTGAATCTGGGTACAGGGAAGGCTACACCTTC. The variable domain in full, completed from reference TRBV2 and TRBJ1-2, reads EPEVTQTPSHQVTQMGQEVILRCVPISNHLYFYWYRQILGQKVEFLVSFYNNEISEKSEIFDDQFSVERPDGSNFTLKIRSTKLEDSAMYFCASSESGYREGYTFGSGTRLTVV.

A single count supports this clone. The V call is TRBV6-1, the J call TRBJ2-1, with TRBD2 as a possible D gene (5 bases). CDR1 is MNHNS and CDR2 is SASEGT in the germline V gene. V lost 8 bases and J 2 bases, leaving 10 bases between the germline ends. The CDR3 has 13 residues. The CDR3 here is CASVDWAYNEQFF. The DNA of the CDR3 is TGTGCCAGCGTGGACTGGGCCTACAATGAGCAGTTCTTC.

The chain links TRBV29-1 to TRBJ2-5; tentatively, D is TRBD2 (5 bases). The CDR3 is made up of 12 amino acids. Germline V gives CDR1 SQVTM, CDR2 ANQGSEA. Trimming took off 5 bases at V and 1 base at J, with 8 bases between the two ends. In DNA form, the CDR3 reads TGCAGCGTTACAGAGGGCCAAGAGACCCAGTACTTC. Translating gives CSVTEGQETQYF.

Note on this clone: Sequence at one end of the junction differs from germline and may be a read error. The rearrangement uses TRBV7-9 and TRBJ1-1; D gene unclear. Per germline, CDR1 SEHNR and CDR2 FQNEAQ (reference sequence). This CDR3 has 12 residues. CDR3 amino acids: CSSSFPLTEAFF. CDR3 DNA sequence: TGTTCCAGCAGCTTTCCCCTCACTGAAGCTTTCTTT.

There are a few counts of this clone. This chain connects TRBV27 to TRBJ2-3; 8 positions match TRBD2. Germline V gene sequence: CDR1 MNHEY, CDR2 SMNVEV (reference sequence). Trimming at V came to 5 bases and at J to 3 bases, leaving 10 bases not matched to a gene. The CDR3 consists of 16 residues. Written as DNA, the CDR3 is TGTGCCAGCAGTCCCTGGCGGGGGGCGGGGACAGATACGCAGTATTTT. Amino acid sequence: CASSPWRGAGTDTQYF.

This clone occurred a few times. J is TRBJ2-5 and V is TRBV7-9; the D is unclear. The V end was cut by 9 bases, the J end by 0 bases, with 8 bases between. The CDR3 is 12 residues long. CDR1 and CDR2 from the germline V gene are SEHNR and FQNEAQ (reference sequence). Written as DNA, the CDR3 is TGTGCCAGTGCGAATGACCAAGAGACCCAGTACTTC. Protein: CASANDQETQYF.

The V call is TRBV28, the J call TRBJ2-7; TRBD1 matches 8 bases. Germline loops: CDR1 MDHEN, CDR2 SYDVKM. Trimming took 5 bases from V and 5 from J; bases not matched to a gene: 5. The CDR3 loop spans 13 amino acids. CDR3 in amino acids: CASSRQGLHEQYF. In DNA form, the CDR3 reads TGTGCCAGCAGTAGACAGGGGCTGCACGAGCAGTACTTC.

The V call is TRBV19, the J call TRBJ1-1; TRBD1 is a possible D gene (5 bases). CDR1 and CDR2 (germline): LNHDA, SQIVND (reference sequence). The CDR3 sequence is 18 residues long. V lost 3 bases to trimming and J lost 1 base, with 21 bases between them. This CDR3 reads CASSIRALRTLGNTEAFF. CDR3 DNA sequence: TGTGCCAGTAGTATTAGGGCACTGAGGACATTGGGGAACACTGAAGCTTTCTTT. Based on the CDR3 plus reference TRBV19 and TRBJ1-1, the full variable domain is DGGITQSPKYLFRKEGQNVTLSCEQNLNHDAMYWYRQDPGQGLRLIYYSQIVNDFQKGDIAEGYSVSREKKESFPLTVTSAQKNPTAFYLCASSIRALRTLGNTEAFFGQGTRLTVV.

The V call is TRBV28, the J call TRBJ1-6; weak D call: TRBD1 (6 bases). Trimming stripped 5 bases from V and 6 bases from J, with 17 bases between. The CDR3 loop spans 16 amino acids. CDR1 MDHEN and CDR2 SYDVKM come from the germline V gene. CDR3 bases: TGTGCCAGCAGTCCCCCACGGGACACGACTAATTCACCCCTCCACTTT. Encoded protein: CASSPPRDTTNSPLHF.

The rearrangement links TRBV10-3 to TRBJ1-2; D is undetermined. V was trimmed by 4 bases and J by 3 bases, leaving 3 bases between them. Germline CDR1 ENHRY, CDR2 SYGVKD. CDR3 size: 11 residues. CDR3 region: CAISGDYGYTF. In nucleotides, the CDR3 is TGTGCCATCAGTGGAGACTATGGCTACACCTTC.

CDR3 nucleotides: TGTGCCACCAGCAGAGCAATGCTTTTTAGCGGGAGTTTTAGGGAGCAGTACTTC. As protein: CATSRAMLFSGSFREQYF. The V gene is TRBV15, the J gene TRBJ2-7; 9 nucleotides agree with TRBD2. The CDR3 runs 18 residues. V gave up 1 base and J gave up 7 bases; unmatched junction bases: 17. Germline CDR1 is LNHNV and CDR2 is YYDKDF (reference sequence).

The CDR3 here is CASSIQGSRREQFF. The CDR3 region has the DNA TGTGCCAGTAGTATCCAGGGCTCGCGGCGTGAGCAGTTCTTC. The chain combines TRBV19 with TRBJ2-1, with D possibly TRBD1 on 5 matching bases. The CDR3 is made up of 14 amino acids. V lost 3 bases and J lost 9, with 15 bases in between. CDR1 is LNHDA and CDR2 is SQIVND in the germline V gene (reference sequence).

This sequence joins TRBV5-8 and TRBJ2-7, with D maybe TRBD2 (5 bases). Trimming stripped 1 base from V and 3 bases from J, with 11 bases between. Germline V gene data show CDR1 as SGHTS and CDR2 as YDEGEE. The CDR3 has 14 amino acids. The DNA of the CDR3 is TGTGCCAGCAGCTTGTCTCCTAGCAACTACGAGCAGTACTTC. Translating gives CASSLSPSNYEQYF. Variable domain in full (rest from reference TRBV5-8 and TRBJ2-7): EAGVTQSPTHLIKTRGQQATLRCSPISGHTSVYWYQQALGLGLQFLLWYDEGEERNRGNFPPRFSGRQFPNYSSELNVNALELEDSALYLCASSLSPSNYEQYFGPGTRLTVT.

This chain connects TRBV7-3 to TRBJ2-1; 8 bases agree with TRBD2. This CDR3 region has 14 residues. With 5 bases clipped from V and 8 bases from J, the junction kept 8 bases outside the gene matches. CDR1 is SGHTA and CDR2 is FQGTGA in the germline V gene. The CDR3 loop reads CASSPSGTRHEQFF. Here the CDR3 DNA reads TGTGCCAGCAGCCCGTCCGGGACTAGGCATGAGCAGTTCTTC.

This clone was detected only a few times. The rearrangement uses TRBV11-2 and TRBJ2-5; no clear D gene. Gene TRBJ2-7 matches the end of the DNA better, so the J call may be wrong. The CDR3 covers 12 residues. Per germline, CDR1 SGHAT and CDR2 FQNNGV. This CDR3 is CASSSPTYEQYF. The DNA for the CDR3 is TGTGCCAGCAGCTCCCCCACCTACGAGCAGTACTTC.

The chain links TRBV28 to TRBJ1-2, with 7 bases identical to TRBD1. This CDR3 region has 13 residues. V was clipped by 9 bases and J by 7 bases; unmatched bases: 11. Germline V CDR1 and CDR2: MDHEN, SYDVKM. The CDR3 bases are TGTGCCAGTACTACACAGGGGAAGGGTGGCTACACCTTC. As protein: CASTTQGKGGYTF.

About this clone itself: Other nucleotide sequences from this sample produce the same CDR3. This chain joins TRBV18 and TRBJ2-1, with 11 bases identical to TRBD2. V lost 6 bases, J lost 3 bases, and 4 bases stayed unmatched. Germline CDR1 is KGHSH and CDR2 is LQKENI. The length of the CDR3 is 15 residues. The CDR3 region is CASSPTSGSYNEQFF. The CDR3 DNA is TGTGCCAGCTCCCCTACTAGCGGGAGCTACAATGAGCAGTTCTTC.

For this clone: Other DNA variants within this sample encode the same CDR3. The V call is TRBV5-1, the J call TRBJ2-5, with 7 bases lining up with TRBD2. The CDR3 totals 13 residues. V lost 4 bases and J lost 2; bases outside the gene matches: 2. Germline-derived CDR1 and CDR2 are SGHRS and YFSETQ. CDR3 residues: CASSGGGQETQYF. The CDR3 coding sequence is TGCGCCAGCAGCGGGGGGGGTCAAGAGACCCAGTACTTC.

This clone has a single count. Mismatch with germline at one junction end may stem from a read error. The V and J genes are TRBV28 and TRBJ1-2; 8 bases align to TRBD1. Germline CDR1 MDHEN, CDR2 SYDVKM. This CDR3 is 18 amino acids long. As DNA, the CDR3 is TGTGCCAGCAGTTCCTTTATAGGAGGGGACAGGAAAAACTATGACTACACCTTC. Protein: CASSSFIGGDRKNYDYTF.

This chain connects TRBV5-1 to TRBJ1-1, with TRBD1 matching 8 bases. The ends lost 3 bases at V and 5 bases at J; junction bases unmatched: 9. Germline CDR1 reads SGHRS; CDR2 reads YFSETQ. CDR3 size: 15 residues. The CDR3 protein is CASSSVTGVETEAFF. In nucleotides, the CDR3 is TGCGCCAGCAGCTCGGTGACAGGGGTGGAAACTGAAGCTTTCTTT.